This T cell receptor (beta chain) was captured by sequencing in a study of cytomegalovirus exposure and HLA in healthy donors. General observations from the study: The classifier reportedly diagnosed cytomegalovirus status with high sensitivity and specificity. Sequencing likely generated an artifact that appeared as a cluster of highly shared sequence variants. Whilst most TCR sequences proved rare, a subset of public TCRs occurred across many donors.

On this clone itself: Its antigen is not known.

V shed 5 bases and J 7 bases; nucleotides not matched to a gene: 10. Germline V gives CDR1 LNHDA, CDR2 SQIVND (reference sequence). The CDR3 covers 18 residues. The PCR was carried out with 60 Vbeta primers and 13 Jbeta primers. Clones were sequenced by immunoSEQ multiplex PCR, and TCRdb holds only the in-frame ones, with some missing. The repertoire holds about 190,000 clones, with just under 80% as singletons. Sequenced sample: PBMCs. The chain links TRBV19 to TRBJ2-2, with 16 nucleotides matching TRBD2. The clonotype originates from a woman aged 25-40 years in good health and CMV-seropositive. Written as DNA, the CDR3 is TGTGCCAGTAGTCCACCGGGACTAGCGGGGGGGCCGGGCGGGGAGCTGTTTTTT. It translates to CASSPPGLAGGPGGELFF. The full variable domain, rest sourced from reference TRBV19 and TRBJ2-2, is DGGITQSPKYLFRKEGQNVTLSCEQNLNHDAMYWYRQDPGQGLRLIYYSQIVNDFQKGDIAEGYSVSREKKESFPLTVTSAQKNPTAFYLCASSPPGLAGGPGGELFFGEGSRLTVL.